This T cell receptor beta chain was identified in a study of blood T cells in healthy people across ages. At the level of the study: About one barcoded beta molecule per two T cells was the capture yield of template switching.

For the second PCR, which ran for about 7 to 11 cycles, a sample-barcoded 5' primer and a J-beta primer mix were used. Every molecule of cDNA carried a tag from a template-switch adaptor with 12 random nucleotides. TCRdb reprocessed the 5' RACE reads via MiXCR and lists one record per CDR3 protein. Of under 1,100,000 distinct CDR3 sequences in the sample, under 30% were seen once. V was pared by 10 bases and J by 0 bases, with 8 bases of the junction left unmatched. This CDR3 comprises 15 residues. Comment on this clonotype: Its antigen is unidentified.

Broader study findings: The long-lived group displayed more naive CD4+ cells, plus higher diversity, than the aged donors did.

This sample also belongs to another study, concerning T cells of mothers and their children. That report notes: Sequencing revealed no T cell clones that were persistent and microchimeric.

The gene calls are TRBV12-3 or TRBV12-4 and TRBJ1-5; 8 bases are shared with TRBD1. The sequencing input was blood. The clonotype was recovered from a girl aged 2 to 10 in good health. This CDR3 is CATSDRGYSNQPQHF. In DNA, the CDR3 is TGTGCCACTTCCGACAGGGGATATAGCAATCAGCCCCAGCATTTT.